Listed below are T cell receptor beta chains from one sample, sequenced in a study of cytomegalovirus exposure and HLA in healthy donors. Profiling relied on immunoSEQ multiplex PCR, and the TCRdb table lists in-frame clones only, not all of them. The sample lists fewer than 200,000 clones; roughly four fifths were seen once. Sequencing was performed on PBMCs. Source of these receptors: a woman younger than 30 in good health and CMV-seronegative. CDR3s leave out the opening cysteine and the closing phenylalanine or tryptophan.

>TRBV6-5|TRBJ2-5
ATHRLAGEQY
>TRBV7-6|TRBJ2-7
ASSPIGGSAPYEQY
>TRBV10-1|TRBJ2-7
ASQGAEEQY
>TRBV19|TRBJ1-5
ASSLDSQGSNQPQH
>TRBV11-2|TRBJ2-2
ASSPTAGTGELF
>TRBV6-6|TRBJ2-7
ASSGTSGAYEQY
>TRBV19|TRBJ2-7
ASSNLAGDLTEQY
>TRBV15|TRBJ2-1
ATSTGLGARPYNEQF
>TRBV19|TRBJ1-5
ASSPGTGAYGNQPQH
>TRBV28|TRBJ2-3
ASSFTGGRTDTQY
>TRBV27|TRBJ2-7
ASSYSFGTLYEQY
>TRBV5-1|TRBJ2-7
ASSLEGADYEQY
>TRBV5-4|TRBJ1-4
ASSKTGGIINEKLF
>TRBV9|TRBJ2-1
ASSVVPSGANEQF
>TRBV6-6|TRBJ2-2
ASSGPGGRTGELF
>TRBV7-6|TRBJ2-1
ASSLGAYNEQF
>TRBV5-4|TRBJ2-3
ASSLLAGGTTSTDTQY
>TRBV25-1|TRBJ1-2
ASSEGAGGYT
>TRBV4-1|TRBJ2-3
ASSKGTSGRRDTQY
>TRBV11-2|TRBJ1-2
ASSTNRGPYGYT
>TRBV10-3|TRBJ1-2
AIAERQLANYGYT
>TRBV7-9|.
ASSPTDGGDYEQY
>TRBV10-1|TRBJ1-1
ASSEYGGRTEAF
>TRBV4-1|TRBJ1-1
ASSPPGGTEAF
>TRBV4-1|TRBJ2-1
ASSPGDSYNEQF
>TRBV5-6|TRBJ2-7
ASSWAGSSYEQY
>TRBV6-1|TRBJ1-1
ASSATEDTEAF
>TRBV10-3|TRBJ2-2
AIRKIGLAGGPSSTGELF
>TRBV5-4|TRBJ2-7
ASSSVTKEQY
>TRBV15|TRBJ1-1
ATKPPGDRVSEAF
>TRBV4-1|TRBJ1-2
ASSQGRGAYGYT
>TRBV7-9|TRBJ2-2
ASSLTYSPTGELF
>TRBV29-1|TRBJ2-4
SVEGLAGVGNIQY
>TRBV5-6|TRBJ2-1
ASSPQTGEGPYNEQF
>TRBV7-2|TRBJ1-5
ASSSYRGDNQPQH
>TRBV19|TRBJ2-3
ASSSPRRASGSTDTQY
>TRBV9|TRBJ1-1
ASSAGGQGNTEAF